These T cell receptor beta chains were read from a single sample in a study of blood T cell repertoires in COVID-19. Using immunoSEQ multiplex PCR, the repertoire was profiled, and TCRdb retains in-frame clones only, with some absent. The sample comprises about 300,000 clones, around 84% of which are singletons, and 1.4% to 1.5% rests with the top ten. The sample was peripheral blood. The origin of the receptors is a human donor with COVID-19, enrolled during active disease. The donor label of this sample is uncertain. CDR3s include the opening cysteine and the closing phenylalanine or tryptophan. Clone size, where shown, is once, few, many, or a class for clones that have expanded.

>TRBV7-2|few|TRBJ1-2
CASSRVRDRADGYTF
>TRBV28|many|TRBJ1-1
CASSLSRQGKAFF
>TRBV28|NA|TRBJ2-2
CASSHPQGPNTGELFF
>TRBV5-1|few|TRBJ1-2
CASSFLEGAVGYTF
>TRBV6-6|few|TRBJ1-1
CASGPGGAGTEAFF
>TRBV2|NA|TRBJ2-7
CASSRSSYEQYF
>TRBV7-2|NA|TRBJ2-5
CASSLVLAGAETQYF
>TRBV28|NA|TRBJ2-1
CASSLAGGSYNEQFF
>TRBV7-2|NA|TRBJ2-3
CASSLYGFSTDTQYF
>TRBV12-5|NA|TRBJ2-1
CASGRGSSYNEQFF
>TRBV7-9|NA|TRBJ1-1
CASSLGRETEAFF
>TRBV5-1|NA|TRBJ2-2
CASSLVTSSGRTGELFF
>TRBV6-1|NA|TRBJ2-6
CASSVDRGQPSGANVLTF
>TRBV2|NA|TRBJ2-7
CASRGLAGMYEQYF
>TRBV5-1|NA|TRBJ2-7
CASSLAGSSVREQYF
>TRBV7-2|NA|TRBJ2-1
CASSLVPGVYNEQFF
>TRBV19|NA|TRBJ2-5
CASSIVGGTFGGETQYF
>TRBV29-1|NA|TRBJ2-7
CSVTTNLPPHEQYF
>TRBV27|NA|TRBJ2-7
CASRIGEKYEQYF
>TRBV7-2|NA|TRBJ2-5
CASSLGLAGGQETQYF
>TRBV6-5|NA|TRBJ1-6
CASTGQVNSPLHF
>TRBV6-5|NA|TRBJ1-1
CASSYSRAANTEAFF
>TRBV7-2|few|TRBJ2-3
CASSLELSPLGTQYF
>TRBV10-3|NA|TRBJ2-7
CAISTLLGQGASYEQYF
>TRBV19|NA|TRBJ1-5
CASSIDRQGAQPQHF
>TRBV11-2|NA|TRBJ2-7
CASSLDRGGRLEQYF
>TRBV7-3|NA|TRBJ2-3
CASRQASTDTQYF
>TRBV7-6|once|TRBJ2-2
CASSPEAWNTGELFF
>TRBV10-3|many|TRBJ1-1
CAISVQWNTEAFF
>TRBV6-5|NA|TRBJ2-3
CASVLAGFTDTQYF
>TRBV19|NA|TRBJ1-2
CASSMERFRNREGAYGYTF
>TRBV28|NA|TRBJ2-7
CASRNYYEQYF
>TRBV18|few|TRBJ2-5
CASSPRTSGRASETQYF
>TRBV7-8|NA|TRBJ2-4
CASSSGTSGSKKGAKNIQYF
>TRBV19|NA|TRBJ2-7
CASSIGTGRYEQYF
>TRBV28|NA|TRBJ1-2
CASSHPGAGGIYGYTF
>TRBV4-2|NA|TRBJ2-1
CASSQEGGSSSYNEQFF
>TRBV12-3/TRBV12-4|NA|TRBJ2-5
CASSLGGEETQYF
>TRBV5-8|NA|TRBJ2-7
CASSHPPSGAYEQYF
>TRBV12-3/TRBV12-4|NA|TRBJ2-5
CASSFGQGETQYF
>TRBV5-1|NA|TRBJ2-7
CASSDGSGGEQYF
>TRBV28|NA|TRBJ2-7
CASSEGDDRPYEQYF
>TRBV7-9|few|TRBJ1-6
CASSPGTVRGSPLHF
>TRBV9|NA|TRBJ2-1
CASSLGLAEIGNEQFF
>TRBV7-7|NA|TRBJ2-1
CASSLDTEGYNEQFF
>TRBV30|NA|TRBJ2-2
CAWYLRGLPTGELFF
>TRBV7-8|few|TRBJ1-6
CASSLAGTGNSPLHF
>TRBV29-1|NA|TRBJ1-2
CSVDRVRLYGYTF
>TRBV6-1|NA|TRBJ2-3
CASSEALQMMYTQYF
>TRBV4-3|NA|TRBJ2-7
CASSQGTSGSSYEQYF
>TRBV7-9|NA|TRBJ2-7
CASSLDSTYEQYF
>TRBV30|once|TRBJ2-1
CAWELTSGGFEQFF
>TRBV9|NA|TRBJ2-2
CASSVAAGGDTGELFF
>TRBV11-2|NA|TRBJ1-1
CASSLGDPGRAEAFF
>TRBV5-1|NA|TRBJ1-6
CASSLGARGEYNSPLHF
>TRBV3-1/TRBV3-2|NA|TRBJ2-3
CASSQAGTQGDTQYF
>TRBV28|NA|TRBJ1-5
CASRPPAGTGISNQPQHF
>TRBV19|NA|TRBJ2-1
CATGTSGRGEQFF
>TRBV7-9|NA|TRBJ2-5
CASSLERTGKETQYF